These 31 T cell receptor beta chains originate from one sample sequenced in a study of blood T cell repertoires in COVID-19. The assay was immunoSEQ multiplex PCR, and TCRdb's table has in-frame clones only and misses some. The top ten clones hold around 0.76% of a sample with under 200,000 clones, roughly nine tenths of them seen once. The source material was peripheral blood. The receptors here all came from a woman aged 65 to 85 with acute or convalescent COVID-19.

The chain combines TRBV7-2 with TRBJ1-1; TRBD1 is a possible D gene (6 bases). Trimming stripped 5 bases from V and 4 bases from J, with 17 bases between. The CDR3 extends over 15 amino acids. CDR1 is SGHTA, CDR2 FQGNSA, per germline. The CDR3 nucleotides read TGTGCCAGCAGCCGTATCGGGTCAGGGGCCACTGAAGCTTTCTTT. This translates into CASSRIGSGATEAFF.

The rearrangement joins TRBV6-5 to TRBJ2-7, with TRBD2 matching 7 bases. Germline trimming cut 4 bases from V and 2 bases from J; bases unmatched to any gene: 11. The CDR3 runs to 16 residues. Germline V gene sequence: CDR1 MNHEY, CDR2 SVGAGI. The CDR3 sequence is CASSFRFMGGTYEQYF. CDR3 nucleotide sequence: TGTGCCAGCAGTTTCAGGTTTATGGGGGGGACCTACGAGCAGTACTTC.

The J gene is TRBJ2-3, the V gene TRBV10-3, with 8 nucleotides matching TRBD1. With V trimmed by 5 bases and J by 3 bases, 10 bases remained unmatched. The CDR3 loop spans 16 amino acids. Germline assignment: CDR1 ENHRY and CDR2 SYGVKD. CDR3 sequence reads: CAISTAGGLGTDTQYF. The DNA for the CDR3 is TGTGCCATCAGTACCGCAGGGGGCTTAGGGACAGATACGCAGTATTTT.

The chain carries TRBV2 and TRBJ1-5, with 9 bases matching TRBD1. The CDR3 runs 13 residues. V lost 6 bases, J lost 6 bases, and 3 bases stayed unmatched. CDR1 is SNHLY, CDR2 FYNNEI, per germline. This CDR3 is CASSGTGPQPQHF. The CDR3 bases are TGTGCCAGCAGCGGGACAGGGCCTCAGCCCCAGCATTTT.

This rearrangement joins TRBV2 to TRBJ1-6, with a possible D match to TRBD1 (6 bases). The CDR3 is 14 residues long. V shed 5 bases and J shed 7 bases, with 12 bases lying between them. Germline V lookup: CDR1 SNHLY, CDR2 FYNNEI. The CDR3 DNA reads as TGTGCCAGCAGTAGAAGGCAGGGGAATTCACCCCTCCACTTT. Residues: CASSRRQGNSPLHF.

The chain joins TRBV7-7 to TRBJ2-2; D might be TRBD1 (6 bases). The CDR3 contains 15 residues. V was trimmed by 2 bases and J by 5 bases, leaving 12 bases between them. Germline CDR1 reads SSHAT; CDR2 reads FNYEAQ (reference sequence). As DNA, the CDR3 is TGTGCCAGCAGCTTAAGCCAGGGGAGAACCGGGGAGCTGTTTTTT. It codes for CASSLSQGRTGELFF.

The V and J genes are TRBV7-9 and TRBJ1-1; the match to TRBD1 covers 7 bases. Germline trimming cut 7 bases from V and 5 bases from J; bases unmatched to any gene: 4. The CDR3 extends over 12 amino acids. Germline CDR1 is SEHNR and CDR2 is FQNEAQ (reference sequence). CDR3 sequence (DNA): TGTGCCAGCAAGGGGGCGCTTACTGAAGCTTTCTTT. It translates to CASKGALTEAFF.

This clone showed up just once. V and J are TRBV10-1 and TRBJ2-3; 7 bases fit TRBD2. The V gene end was trimmed by 3 bases and the J gene end by 0 bases; junction bases not matched to a gene: 3. CDR3 length equals 15 residues. Germline V CDR1 and CDR2: WNHNN, SYGVQD (reference sequence). This CDR3 is CASSDWGGSTDTQYF. In DNA form, the CDR3 reads TGCGCCAGCAGTGATTGGGGGGGTAGCACAGATACGCAGTATTTT.

This chain links TRBV18 with TRBJ2-3; D perhaps matches TRBD2 (5 bases). Looked up from germline, CDR1 is KGHSH and CDR2 is LQKENI. Between the trimmed V and J ends, which lost 4 bases and 1 base, there was a span of 9 bases. The CDR3 runs to 14 residues. CDR3 protein: CASSRERRTDTQYF. The CDR3 nucleotides read TGTGCCAGCTCACGTGAGCGGCGCACAGATACGCAGTATTTT.

V usage is TRBV12-2 and J usage is TRBJ1-5; TRBD1 is the table's D call and was not checked against the DNA. TRBV12-2 is a pseudogene. The CDR3 sequence is 19 residues long. This chain's CDR3 is CASRLDETEQGTLYQPQHF. In DNA form, the CDR3 reads TGTGCAAGTCGCTTAGATGAGACAGAACAGGGTACCTTATATCAGCCCCAGCATTTT.

This clone has a single count. This chain joins TRBV4-3 and TRBJ2-7; D perhaps matches TRBD1 (5 bases). Germline lookup yields CDR1 LGHNA and CDR2 YSLEER. The CDR3 totals 13 residues. The V end was cut by 4 bases, the J end by 1 base, with 8 bases between. The CDR3 nucleotides read TGCGCCAGCAGCCGGACAATATCCTACGAGCAGTACTTC. Its translation is CASSRTISYEQYF.

The rearrangement links TRBV12-2 to TRBJ1-1. TRBV12-2 is a listed pseudogene. The CDR3 length is 16 residues. The CDR3 here is CASRSLGGVQRTEAFF. For the CDR3, the DNA is TGTGCAAGTCGCTCCCTAGGGGGGGTTCAAAGGACTGAAGCTTTCTTT.

The V gene is TRBV4-3, the J gene TRBJ1-1, with TRBD1 identical over 9 bases. In germline, CDR1 is LGHNA, CDR2 YSLEER. Germline trimming cut 2 bases from V and 5 bases from J; bases unmatched to any gene: 6. The CDR3 sequence is 15 residues long. The CDR3 sequence: CASSQTETGGTEAFF. CDR3 coding DNA: TGCGCCAGCAGCCAAACCGAGACAGGGGGGACTGAAGCTTTCTTT.

The rearrangement links TRBV5-1 to TRBJ1-1; possibly TRBD1 for D (6 bases). CDR1 is SGHRS and CDR2 is YFSETQ in the germline V gene. CDR3 length: 15 amino acids. V was pared by 5 bases and J by 1 base, with 15 bases between. In DNA form, the CDR3 reads TGCGCCAGCAGGAGTCAGGGGATCTCGAACACTGAAGCTTTCTTT. It yields the protein CASRSQGISNTEAFF.

CDR3 in DNA: TGTGCCAGCAGCTTAAGCGCAGGGGCATCGAACACTGAAGCTTTCTTT. Translated: CASSLSAGASNTEAFF. The chain has TRBV7-3 and TRBJ1-1; D is perhaps TRBD1 (6 bases). CDR1 is SGHTA, CDR2 FQGTGA, per germline. V was trimmed by 1 base and J by 1 base, leaving 13 bases between them. The CDR3 consists of 16 residues.

The genes are TRBV27 and TRBJ2-3; 7 nucleotides match TRBD1. This CDR3 is built from 13 residues. V dropped 6 bases and J dropped 4; count of bases not matched to a gene: 4. Germline V gene sequence: CDR1 MNHEY, CDR2 SMNVEV (reference sequence). The CDR3 loop is CASSRQGPDTQYF. The CDR3 DNA reads TGTGCCAGCAGCCGACAGGGCCCAGATACGCAGTATTTT.

This chain joins TRBV7-9 and TRBJ1-4; TRBD1 matches at 8 bases. CDR1 is SEHNR and CDR2 is FQNEAQ in the germline V gene (reference sequence). This CDR3 region has 19 residues. The ends lost 5 bases at V and 5 bases at J; junction bases unmatched: 19. Here the CDR3 reads CASSRLRVTGVKSNEKLFF. CDR3 coding DNA: TGTGCCAGCAGCCGACTTAGGGTGACAGGGGTGAAGTCCAATGAAAAACTGTTTTTT. Combining the CDR3 with reference TRBV7-9 and TRBJ1-4 gives the whole variable domain DTGVSQNPRHKITKRGQNVTFRCDPISEHNRLYWYRQTLGQGPEFLTYFQNEAQLEKSRLLSDRFSAERPKGSFSTLEIQRTEQGDSAMYLCASSRLRVTGVKSNEKLFFGSGTQLSVL.

This clone was observed a single time. The chain recombines TRBV6-2 or TRBV6-3 with TRBJ2-7, with D unresolved. Germline-derived CDR1 and CDR2 are MNHEY and SVGEGT. The CDR3 is 12 residues long. The ends were cut back, 1 base at V and 4 bases at J, with 5 bases in the middle. DNA of the CDR3: TGTGCCAGCAGTTACTTCAGGTACGAGCAGTACTTC. Translated: CASSYFRYEQYF.

The chain has TRBV2 and TRBJ1-6; D is perhaps TRBD1 (5 bases). Per the germline V gene, CDR1 is SNHLY and CDR2 is FYNNEI. The CDR3 is 15 amino acids. V lost 5 bases and J 7 bases, leaving 15 bases between the germline ends. CDR3 DNA: TGTGCCAGCAGTCGGCGGGACTTAGCCAATTCACCCCTCCACTTT. Its protein product is CASSRRDLANSPLHF.

This rearrangement joins TRBV5-1 to TRBJ2-1; D is undetermined. Germline CDR1 SGHRS, CDR2 YFSETQ. V gave up 4 bases and J gave up 4 bases, with 9 bases separating them. The CDR3 covers 13 residues. As DNA, the CDR3 is TGCGCCAGCAGCCTCACGGTATACAATGAGCAGTTCTTC. The encoded protein is CASSLTVYNEQFF.

The chain employs TRBV5-5 and TRBJ2-7, with D perhaps TRBD1 (5 bases). Germline CDR1 SGHKS, CDR2 YYEKEE (reference sequence). V dropped 1 base and J dropped 3 bases, with 11 bases sitting between them. This CDR3 contains 14 residues. CDR3 residues: CASSLTRQYYEQYF. The CDR3, as DNA: TGTGCCAGCAGCTTGACGAGACAGTACTACGAGCAGTACTTC.

In its sample, this clone was seen a few times. The rearrangement joins TRBV20-1 to TRBJ2-7; no firm D call. V lost 3 bases to trimming and J lost 3 bases, with 6 bases between them. The CDR3 is 11 amino acids. Germline V gene sequence: CDR1 DFQATT, CDR2 SNEGSKA (reference sequence). The CDR3 sequence is CSARGSYEQYF. The DNA of the CDR3 is TGCAGTGCTAGGGGCAGCTACGAGCAGTACTTC.

DNA for the CDR3: TGTGCCAGCAGCTCAAGGACAGATACAACCTACGAGCAGTACTTC. As protein: CASSSRTDTTYEQYF. The rearrangement joins TRBV5-4 to TRBJ2-7; possible D gene TRBD1, 6 bases. Trimming removed 3 bases from V and 2 bases from J, with 15 bases in between. CDR1 is SGHNT and CDR2 is YYREEE in the germline V gene (reference sequence). CDR3 length: 15 residues.

The CDR3 sequence: CASSSGQPNTEAFF. CDR3 DNA sequence: TGCGCCAGCAGCTCGGGACAGCCGAACACTGAAGCTTTCTTT. The gene calls are TRBV5-1 and TRBJ1-1; 7 bases are shared with TRBD1. The CDR3 extends over 14 amino acids. J was trimmed by 1 base and V by 3 bases; bases with no gene match: 3. CDR1 and CDR2 from the germline V gene are SGHRS and YFSETQ.

This chain links TRBV28 with TRBJ1-4; TRBD1 agrees at 11 bases. The junction had 5 bases not matched to a gene; V was cut back by 6 bases and J by 8 bases. This CDR3 has 14 amino acids. Germline V gives CDR1 MDHEN, CDR2 SYDVKM. The CDR3 DNA is TGTGCCAGCAGACCCGGGACAGGGGGGGAAAAACTGTTTTTT. This translates into CASRPGTGGEKLFF. Filled out from reference TRBV28 and TRBJ1-4, the complete variable domain reads DVKVTQSSRYLVKRTGEKVFLECVQDMDHENMFWYRQDPGLGLRLIYFSYDVKMKEKGDIPEGYSVSREKKERFSLILESASTNQTSMYLCASRPGTGGEKLFFGSGTQLSVL.

This chain links TRBV7-2 with TRBJ2-1; D might be TRBD2 (6 bases). V was clipped by 5 bases and J by 15 bases, with 23 bases between them. The length of the CDR3 is 14 residues. Germline CDR1 SGHTA, CDR2 FQGNSA. As DNA, the CDR3 is TGTGCCAGCAGCCGCGAACGACTAGGAGTTTATTGGTTCTTC. Translation gives CASSRERLGVYWFF. The full variable domain, completed using reference TRBV7-2 and TRBJ2-1, is GAGVSQSPSNKVTEKGKDVELRCDPISGHTALYWYRQSLGQGLEFLIYFQGNSAPDKSGLPSDRFSAERTGGSVSTLTIQRTQQEDSAVYLCASSRERLGVYWFFGPGTRLTVL.

This clone has only a few counts. This chain joins TRBV18 and TRBJ1-2; D unclear. The V end was cut by 3 bases, the J end by 2 bases, with 7 bases between. Germline lookup yields CDR1 KGHSH and CDR2 LQKENI. The CDR3 loop spans 13 amino acids. DNA of the CDR3: TGTGCCAGCTCACCGATAGCCAACTATGGCTACACCTTC. This gives the protein CASSPIANYGYTF. The full variable domain, in which reference TRBV18 and TRBJ1-2 provide the parts outside the CDR3, is NAGVMQNPRHLVRRRGQEARLRCSPMKGHSHVYWYRQLPEEGLKFMVYLQKENIIDESGMPKERFSAEFPKEGPSILRIQQVVRGDSAAYFCASSPIANYGYTFGSGTRLTVV.

CDR3 protein: CASKTSGSYNEQFF. CDR3 DNA: TGCGCCAGCAAGACTAGCGGGAGCTACAATGAGCAGTTCTTC. The chain has TRBV5-1 and TRBJ2-1; TRBD2 matches 12 bases. Germline CDR1 and CDR2: SGHRS and YFSETQ. This CDR3 is built from 14 residues. V trimming: 6 bases; J trimming: 3 bases; junction bases outside the gene matches: 1. Using reference TRBV5-1 and TRBJ2-1 for the parts outside the CDR3, the full variable domain is KAGVTQTPRYLIKTRGQQVTLSCSPISGHRSVSWYQQTPGQGLQFLFEYFSETQRNKGNFPGRFSGRQFSNSRSEMNVSTLELGDSALYLCASKTSGSYNEQFFGPGTRLTVL.

This chain uses TRBV27 with TRBJ1-2, with a weak D call TRBD1 (6 bases). This CDR3 has 13 amino acids. CDR1 is MNHEY and CDR2 is SMNVEV in the germline V gene (reference sequence). Trimming removed 5 bases at V and 7 bases at J, with 14 bases between. The CDR3 spells CASSPRGALGYTF. DNA for the CDR3: TGTGCCAGCAGTCCTCGGGGGGCGCTTGGCTACACCTTC.

The chain has TRBV11-2 and TRBJ2-7; 7 bases fit TRBD2. V dropped 5 bases and J dropped 1; count of bases not matched to a gene: 5. The V gene's germline CDR1 is SGHAT and CDR2 FQNNGV. The CDR3 consists of 14 residues. This chain's CDR3 is CASSPQRGSYEQYF. In DNA form, the CDR3 reads TGTGCCAGCAGCCCCCAGCGGGGATCCTACGAGCAGTACTTC.

The V and J genes are TRBV11-1 and TRBJ1-6; 7 nucleotides align to TRBD1. V lost 0 bases, J lost 4 bases, and 3 bases stayed unmatched. CDR1 SGHAT and CDR2 FQDESV come from the germline V gene (reference sequence). The CDR3 contains 16 residues. DNA of the CDR3: TGTGCCAGCAGCTTAGCCGGGACAGCTTATAATTCACCCCTCCACTTT. Protein sequence: CASSLAGTAYNSPLHF.